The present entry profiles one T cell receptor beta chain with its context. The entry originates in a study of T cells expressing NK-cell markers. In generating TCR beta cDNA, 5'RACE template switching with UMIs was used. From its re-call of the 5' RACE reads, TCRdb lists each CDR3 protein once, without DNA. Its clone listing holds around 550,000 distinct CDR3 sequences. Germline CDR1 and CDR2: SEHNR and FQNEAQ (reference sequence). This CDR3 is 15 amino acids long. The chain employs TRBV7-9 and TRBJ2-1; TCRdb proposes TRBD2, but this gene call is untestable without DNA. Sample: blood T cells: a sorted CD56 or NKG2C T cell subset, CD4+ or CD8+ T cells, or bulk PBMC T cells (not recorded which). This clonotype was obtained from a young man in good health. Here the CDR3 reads CASSLQLAGVGEQFF.